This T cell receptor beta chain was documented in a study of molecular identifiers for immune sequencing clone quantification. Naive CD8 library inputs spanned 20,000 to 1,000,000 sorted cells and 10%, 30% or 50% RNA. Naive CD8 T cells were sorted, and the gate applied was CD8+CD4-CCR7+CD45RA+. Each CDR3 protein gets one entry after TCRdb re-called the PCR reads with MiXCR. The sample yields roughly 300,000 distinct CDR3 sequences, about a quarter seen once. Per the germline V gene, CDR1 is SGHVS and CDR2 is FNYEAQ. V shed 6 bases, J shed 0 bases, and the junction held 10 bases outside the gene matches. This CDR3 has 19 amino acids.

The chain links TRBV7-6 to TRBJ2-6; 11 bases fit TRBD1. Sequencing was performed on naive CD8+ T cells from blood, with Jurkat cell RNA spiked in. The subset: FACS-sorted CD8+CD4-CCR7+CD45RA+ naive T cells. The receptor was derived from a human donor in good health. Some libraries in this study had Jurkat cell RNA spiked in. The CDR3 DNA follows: TGTGCCAGCAGAAGGACAGGGGGCTCCCGCTACTCTGGGGCCAACGTCCTGACTTTC. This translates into CASRRTGGSRYSGANVLTF.